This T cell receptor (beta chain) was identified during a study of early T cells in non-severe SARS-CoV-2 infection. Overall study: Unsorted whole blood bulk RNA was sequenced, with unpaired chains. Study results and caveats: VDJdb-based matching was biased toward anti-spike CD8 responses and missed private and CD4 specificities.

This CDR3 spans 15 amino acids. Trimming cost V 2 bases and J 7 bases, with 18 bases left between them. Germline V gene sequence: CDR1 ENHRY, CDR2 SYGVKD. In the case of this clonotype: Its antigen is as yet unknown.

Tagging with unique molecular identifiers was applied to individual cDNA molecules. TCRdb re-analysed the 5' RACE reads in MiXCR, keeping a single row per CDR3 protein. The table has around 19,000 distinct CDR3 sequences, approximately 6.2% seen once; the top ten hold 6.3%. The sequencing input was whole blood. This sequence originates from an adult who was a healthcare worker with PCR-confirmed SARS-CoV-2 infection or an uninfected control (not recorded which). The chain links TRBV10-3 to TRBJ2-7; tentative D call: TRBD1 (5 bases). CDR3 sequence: CAISEGHVRLGEQYF. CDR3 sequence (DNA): TGTGCCATCAGTGAGGGACACGTGAGATTAGGAGAGCAGTACTTC.